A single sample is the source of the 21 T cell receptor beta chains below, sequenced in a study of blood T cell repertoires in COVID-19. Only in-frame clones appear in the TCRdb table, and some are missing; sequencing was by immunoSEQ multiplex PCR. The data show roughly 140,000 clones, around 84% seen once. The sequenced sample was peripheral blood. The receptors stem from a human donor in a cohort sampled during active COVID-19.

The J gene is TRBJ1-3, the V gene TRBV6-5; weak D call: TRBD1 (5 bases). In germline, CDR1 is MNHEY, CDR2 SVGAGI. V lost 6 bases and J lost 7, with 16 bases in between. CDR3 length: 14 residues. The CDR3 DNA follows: TGTGCCAGCAGCGCTCCAGGGATTCGGAACACCATATATTTT. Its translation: CASSAPGIRNTIYF.

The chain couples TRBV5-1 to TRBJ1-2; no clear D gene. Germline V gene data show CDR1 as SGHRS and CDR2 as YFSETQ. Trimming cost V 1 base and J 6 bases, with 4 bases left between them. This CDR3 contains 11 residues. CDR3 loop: CASSLRDGYTF. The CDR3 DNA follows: TGCGCCAGCAGCTTGCGGGATGGCTACACCTTC.

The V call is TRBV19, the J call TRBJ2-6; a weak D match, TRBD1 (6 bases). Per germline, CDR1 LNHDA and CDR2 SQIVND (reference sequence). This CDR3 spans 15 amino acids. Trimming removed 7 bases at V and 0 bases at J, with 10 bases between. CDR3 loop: CASTLQGSGANVLTF. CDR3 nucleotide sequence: TGTGCCAGTACCCTACAGGGCTCTGGGGCCAACGTCCTGACTTTC.

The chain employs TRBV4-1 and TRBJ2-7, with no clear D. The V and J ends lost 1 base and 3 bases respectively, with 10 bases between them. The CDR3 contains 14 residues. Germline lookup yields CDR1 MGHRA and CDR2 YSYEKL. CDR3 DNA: TGCGCCAGCAGCCAAGGTCCCGGTCACTACGAGCAGTACTTC. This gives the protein CASSQGPGHYEQYF.

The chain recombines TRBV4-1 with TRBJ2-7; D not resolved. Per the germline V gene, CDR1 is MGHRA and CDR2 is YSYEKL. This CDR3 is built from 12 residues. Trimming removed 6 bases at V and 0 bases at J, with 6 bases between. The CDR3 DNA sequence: TGCGCCAGCAGTCCGAGCTCCTACGAGCAGTACTTC. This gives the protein CASSPSSYEQYF.

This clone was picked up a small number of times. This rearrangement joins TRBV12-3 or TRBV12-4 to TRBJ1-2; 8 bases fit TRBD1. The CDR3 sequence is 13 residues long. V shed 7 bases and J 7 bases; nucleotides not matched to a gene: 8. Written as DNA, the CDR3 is TGTGCCAGCAAGACGACAGGGGAGGGTGGCTACACCTTC. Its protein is CASKTTGEGGYTF.

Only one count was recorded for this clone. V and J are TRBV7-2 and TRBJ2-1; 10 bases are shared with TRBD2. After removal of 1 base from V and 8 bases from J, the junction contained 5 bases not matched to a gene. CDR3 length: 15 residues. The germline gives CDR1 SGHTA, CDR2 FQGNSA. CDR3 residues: CASSLELAGGHEQFF. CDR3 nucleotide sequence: TGTGCCAGCAGCTTAGAATTAGCGGGGGGCCATGAGCAGTTCTTC.

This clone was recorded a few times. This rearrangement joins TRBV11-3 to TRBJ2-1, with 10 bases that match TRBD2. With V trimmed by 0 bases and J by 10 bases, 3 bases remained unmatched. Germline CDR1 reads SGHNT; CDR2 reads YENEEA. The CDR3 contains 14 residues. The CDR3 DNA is TGTGCCAGCAGCTTAGAAGGTAGCGGGGGGGAGCAGTTCTTC. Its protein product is CASSLEGSGGEQFF.

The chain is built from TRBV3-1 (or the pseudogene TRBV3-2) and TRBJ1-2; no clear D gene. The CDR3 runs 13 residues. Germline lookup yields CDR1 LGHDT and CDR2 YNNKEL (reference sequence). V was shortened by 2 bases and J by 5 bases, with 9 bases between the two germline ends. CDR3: CASSQLGVYGYTF. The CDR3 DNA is TGTGCCAGCAGCCAACTCGGTGTTTATGGCTACACCTTC.

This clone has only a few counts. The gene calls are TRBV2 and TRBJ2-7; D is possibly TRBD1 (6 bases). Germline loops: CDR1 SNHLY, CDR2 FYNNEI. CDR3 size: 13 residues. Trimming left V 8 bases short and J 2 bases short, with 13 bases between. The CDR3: CASGKDRAYEQYF. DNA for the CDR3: TGTGCCAGCGGGAAGGACAGAGCCTACGAGCAGTACTTC.

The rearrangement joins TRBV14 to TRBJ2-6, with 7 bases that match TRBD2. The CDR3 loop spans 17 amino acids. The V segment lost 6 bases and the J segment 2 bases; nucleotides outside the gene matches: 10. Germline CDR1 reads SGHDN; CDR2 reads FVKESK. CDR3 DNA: TGTGCCAGCAGTTTAGGGAGGGTCCTACCTGGGGCCAACGTCCTGACTTTC. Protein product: CASSLGRVLPGANVLTF.

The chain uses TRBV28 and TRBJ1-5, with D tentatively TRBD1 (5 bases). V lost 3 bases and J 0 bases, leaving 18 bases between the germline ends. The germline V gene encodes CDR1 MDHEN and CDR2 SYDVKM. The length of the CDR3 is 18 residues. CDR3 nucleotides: TGTGCCAGCAGTTTCCGACCAAGGACACGTTATAGCAATCAGCCCCAGCATTTT. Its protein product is CASSFRPRTRYSNQPQHF.

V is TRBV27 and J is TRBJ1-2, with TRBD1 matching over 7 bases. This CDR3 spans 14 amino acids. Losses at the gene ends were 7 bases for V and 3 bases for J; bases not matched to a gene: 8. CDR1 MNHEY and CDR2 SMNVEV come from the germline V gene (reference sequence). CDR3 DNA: TGTGCCAGCAAGGAGGTCAGGGGGTACTATGGCTACACCTTC. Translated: CASKEVRGYYGYTF.

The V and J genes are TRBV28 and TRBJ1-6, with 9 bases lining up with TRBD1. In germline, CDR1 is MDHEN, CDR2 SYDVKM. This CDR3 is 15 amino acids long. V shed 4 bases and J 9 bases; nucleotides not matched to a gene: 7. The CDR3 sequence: CASSSSGTGFSPLHF. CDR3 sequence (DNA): TGTGCCAGCAGTTCATCAGGGACAGGGTTTTCACCCCTCCACTTT.

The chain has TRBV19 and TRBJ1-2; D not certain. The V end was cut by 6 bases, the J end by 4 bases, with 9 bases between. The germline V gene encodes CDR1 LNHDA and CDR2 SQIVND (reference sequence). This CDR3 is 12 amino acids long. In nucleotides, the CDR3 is TGTGCCAGTAGGTTGGGCATCTATGGCTACACCTTC. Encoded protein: CASRLGIYGYTF.

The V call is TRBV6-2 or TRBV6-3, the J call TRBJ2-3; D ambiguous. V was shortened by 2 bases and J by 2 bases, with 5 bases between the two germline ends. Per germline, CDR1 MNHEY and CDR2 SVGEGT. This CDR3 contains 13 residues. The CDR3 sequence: CASSYQSTDTQYF. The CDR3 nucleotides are TGTGCCAGCAGTTACCAGTCCACAGATACGCAGTATTTT.

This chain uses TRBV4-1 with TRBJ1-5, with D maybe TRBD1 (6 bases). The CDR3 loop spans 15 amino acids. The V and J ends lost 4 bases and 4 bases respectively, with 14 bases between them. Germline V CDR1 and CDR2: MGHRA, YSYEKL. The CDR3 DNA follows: TGCGCCAGCAGCCGTGGACAGCCAGGAAATCAGCCCCAGCATTTT. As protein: CASSRGQPGNQPQHF.

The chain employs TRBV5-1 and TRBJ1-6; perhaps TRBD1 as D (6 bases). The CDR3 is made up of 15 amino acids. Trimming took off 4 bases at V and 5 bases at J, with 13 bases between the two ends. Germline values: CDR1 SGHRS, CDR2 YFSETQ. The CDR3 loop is CASSPADRDNSPLHF. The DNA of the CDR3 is TGCGCCAGCAGCCCGGCGGACAGAGATAATTCACCCCTCCACTTT.

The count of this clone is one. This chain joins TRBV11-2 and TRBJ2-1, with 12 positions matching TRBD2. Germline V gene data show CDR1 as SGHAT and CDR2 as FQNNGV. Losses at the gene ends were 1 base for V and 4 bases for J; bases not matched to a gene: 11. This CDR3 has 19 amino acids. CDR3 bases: TGTGCCAGCAGCTTAGTCTCGCTAGCGGGGGGGCCGAGGTACAATGAGCAGTTCTTC. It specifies CASSLVSLAGGPRYNEQFF.

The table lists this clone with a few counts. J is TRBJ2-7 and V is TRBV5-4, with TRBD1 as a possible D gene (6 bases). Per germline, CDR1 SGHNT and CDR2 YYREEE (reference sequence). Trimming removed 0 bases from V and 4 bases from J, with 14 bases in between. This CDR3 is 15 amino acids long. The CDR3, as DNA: TGTGCCAGCAGCTTGGGAACGAGAGGGGGTTACGAGCAGTACTTC. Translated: CASSLGTRGGYEQYF.

The CDR3 sequence: CASSMDRTNYGYTF. CDR3 nucleotide sequence: TGTGCCAGTAGTATGGACAGAACTAACTATGGCTACACCTTC. V gene TRBV19 combines with J gene TRBJ1-2; D perhaps matches TRBD1 (6 bases). CDR1 and CDR2 from the germline V gene are LNHDA and SQIVND (reference sequence). The CDR3 is 14 residues long. The ends were cut back, 3 bases at V and 0 bases at J, with 8 bases in the middle.